This entry lists 11 T cell receptor beta chains sequenced from one sample in a study of cytomegalovirus exposure and HLA in healthy donors (dated by TCRdb to the late 2010s). Library creation used the immunoSEQ multiplex PCR assay. Not all clones reach the TCRdb copy of this immuneACCESS table, which keeps in-frame sequences only. Checked studies attribute under half of the gap to unresolved V genes and leave the rest unexplained. For this sample there are more than 140,000 clones; 85% to 90% appear just once. The ten largest clones capture about 3.5% of the sample. The material sequenced was PBMCs. These receptors were taken from a woman aged 18-29 years in good health and CMV-seropositive.

The CDR3 DNA reads TGTGCCAGCAGCTTAGCGGGAGGGCTCACCGGGGAGCTGTTTTTT. The encoded protein is CASSLAGGLTGELFF. J is TRBJ2-2 and V is TRBV7-2; TRBD2 aligns across 7 bases. V was clipped by 0 bases and J by 4 bases; unmatched bases: 2. Germline-derived CDR1 and CDR2 are SGHTA and FQGNSA. The CDR3 spans 15 residues.

The chain joins TRBV2 to TRBJ2-3; 7 bases fit TRBD2. The V segment lost 8 bases and the J segment 6 bases; nucleotides outside the gene matches: 11. From germline, CDR1 is SNHLY and CDR2 FYNNEI. The CDR3 sequence is 14 residues long. CDR3 sequence: CASRTGEGVDTQYF. CDR3 nucleotide sequence: TGTGCCAGCCGGACGGGGGAGGGAGTGGATACGCAGTATTTT.

This clone appeared many times. The chain is built from TRBV5-1 and TRBJ1-1, with a possible D match to TRBD1 (6 bases). Between the trimmed V and J ends, which lost 8 bases and 4 bases, there was a span of 21 bases. Germline assignment: CDR1 SGHRS and CDR2 YFSETQ. The CDR3 has 15 amino acids. The CDR3 region is CASTQTGLVFTEAFF. As DNA, the CDR3 is TGCGCCAGTACACAAACAGGGCTCGTCTTCACTGAAGCTTTCTTT.

The J gene is TRBJ2-3, the V gene TRBV27, with 8 positions matching TRBD1. The CDR3 runs 14 residues. The germline V gene has CDR1 MNHEY and CDR2 SMNVEV (reference sequence). V gave up 2 bases and J gave up 4 bases; unmatched junction bases: 2. The CDR3 is CASSLQGAADTQYF. The CDR3, as DNA: TGTGCCAGCAGTTTACAGGGGGCGGCAGATACGCAGTATTTT.

V is TRBV6-1 and J is TRBJ2-7; tentative D call: TRBD1 (5 bases). Germline V gene data show CDR1 as MNHNS and CDR2 as SASEGT. The CDR3 contains 16 residues. The germline V and J ends were trimmed by 0 bases and 9 bases, with 21 bases remaining between them. This CDR3 is CASSEAVRGPFAGQYF. CDR3 nucleotide sequence: TGTGCCAGCAGTGAAGCGGTAAGGGGCCCGTTCGCTGGGCAGTACTTC.

The V and J genes are TRBV4-2 and TRBJ2-5, with TRBD2 matching 7 bases. The CDR3 is 18 residues long. V was clipped by 0 bases and J by 2 bases; unmatched bases: 12. The V gene's germline CDR1 is LGHNA and CDR2 YNFKEQ. CDR3 nucleotide sequence: TGTGCCAGCAGCCAAGATGGGAGCCTAGCGGTTAGACAAGAGACCCAGTACTTC. Protein product: CASSQDGSLAVRQETQYF.

The chain joins TRBV6-5 to TRBJ2-5; TRBD1 is a possible D gene (6 bases). The CDR3 extends over 16 amino acids. Germline CDR1 MNHEY, CDR2 SVGAGI. The V and J ends lost 2 bases and 0 bases respectively, with 13 bases between them. As DNA, the CDR3 is TGTGCCAGCAGTTACGATTTTGGGACACACCAAGAGACCCAGTACTTC. Translating it yields CASSYDFGTHQETQYF.

The gene calls are TRBV7-2 and TRBJ2-7; 8 bases line up with TRBD2. The V and J ends lost 7 bases and 4 bases, in that order; junction bases with no gene match: 15. This CDR3 has 16 residues. In germline, CDR1 is SGHTA, CDR2 FQGNSA. CDR3 nucleotide sequence: TGTGCCAGCACCACGGTAGGGAGCGGGAGTGTGTACGAGCAGTACTTC. This codes for CASTTVGSGSVYEQYF. The variable domain in full, completed from reference TRBV7-2 and TRBJ2-7, reads GAGVSQSPSNKVTEKGKDVELRCDPISGHTALYWYRQSLGQGLEFLIYFQGNSAPDKSGLPSDRFSAERTGGSVSTLTIQRTQQEDSAVYLCASTTVGSGSVYEQYFGPGTRLTVT.

The chain recombines TRBV27 with TRBJ2-7; TRBD2 matches at 7 bases. Germline V CDR1 and CDR2: MNHEY, SMNVEV (reference sequence). V gave up 6 bases and J gave up 0 bases; unmatched junction bases: 8. This CDR3 has 15 residues. The CDR3 region is CASSLGGSTSYEQYF. DNA of the CDR3: TGTGCCAGCAGCTTAGGCGGGAGCACCTCCTACGAGCAGTACTTC.

V is TRBV12-5 and J is TRBJ2-7; D is uncertain. V dropped 4 bases and J dropped 0 bases, with 22 bases sitting between them. Germline V gene sequence: CDR1 LGHNT, CDR2 FRNRAP. The CDR3 extends over 18 amino acids. CDR3 in DNA: TGTGCTAGTGGTTCGAGCCCCAAAGCCGGTCTAAGCTCCTACGAGCAGTACTTC. Amino acids: CASGSSPKAGLSSYEQYF.

This clone has only one observation. The CDR3: CVHQGIEAFF. CDR3 in DNA: TGTGTCCACCAGGGTATTGAAGCTTTCTTT. This chain joins TRBV6-1 and TRBJ1-1, with a weak D call TRBD1 (5 bases). CDR3 length: 10 amino acids. Germline CDR1 reads MNHNS; CDR2 reads SASEGT.